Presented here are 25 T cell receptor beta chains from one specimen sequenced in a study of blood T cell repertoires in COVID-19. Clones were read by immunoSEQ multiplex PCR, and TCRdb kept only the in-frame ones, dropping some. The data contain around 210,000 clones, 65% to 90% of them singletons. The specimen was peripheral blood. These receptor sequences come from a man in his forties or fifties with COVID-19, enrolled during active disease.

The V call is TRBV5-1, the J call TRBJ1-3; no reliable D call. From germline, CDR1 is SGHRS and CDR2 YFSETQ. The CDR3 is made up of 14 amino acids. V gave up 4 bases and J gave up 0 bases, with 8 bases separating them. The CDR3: CASSTMPSGNTIYF. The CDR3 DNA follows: TGCGCCAGCAGCACAATGCCCTCTGGAAACACCATATATTTT.

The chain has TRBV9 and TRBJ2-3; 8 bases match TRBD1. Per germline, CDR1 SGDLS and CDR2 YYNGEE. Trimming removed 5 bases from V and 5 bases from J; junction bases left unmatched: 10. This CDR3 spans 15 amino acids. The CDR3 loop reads CASSKDRVGEDTQYF. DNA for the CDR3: TGTGCCAGCAGTAAGGACAGGGTAGGTGAAGATACGCAGTATTTT.

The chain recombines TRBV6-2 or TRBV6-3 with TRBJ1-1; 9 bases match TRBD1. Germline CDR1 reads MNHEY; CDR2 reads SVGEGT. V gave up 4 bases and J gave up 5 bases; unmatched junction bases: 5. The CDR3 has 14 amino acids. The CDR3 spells CASSLTGGGTEAFF. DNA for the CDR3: TGTGCCAGCAGTTTAACAGGGGGCGGAACTGAAGCTTTCTTT.

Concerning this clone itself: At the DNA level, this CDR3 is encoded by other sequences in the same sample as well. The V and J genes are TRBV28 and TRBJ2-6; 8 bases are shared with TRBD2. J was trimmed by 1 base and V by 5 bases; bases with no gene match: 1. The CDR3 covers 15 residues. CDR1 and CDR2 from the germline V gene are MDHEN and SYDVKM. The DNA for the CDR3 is TGTGCCAGCAGTCCGGGGGGGTCTGGGGCCAACGTCCTGACTTTC. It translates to CASSPGGSGANVLTF.

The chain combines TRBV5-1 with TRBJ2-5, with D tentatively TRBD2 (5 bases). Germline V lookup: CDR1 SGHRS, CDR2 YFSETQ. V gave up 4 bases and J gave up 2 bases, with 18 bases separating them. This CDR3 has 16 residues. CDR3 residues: CASSLWTGPTQETQYF. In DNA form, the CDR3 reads TGCGCCAGCAGCCTTTGGACTGGGCCCACTCAAGAGACCCAGTACTTC.

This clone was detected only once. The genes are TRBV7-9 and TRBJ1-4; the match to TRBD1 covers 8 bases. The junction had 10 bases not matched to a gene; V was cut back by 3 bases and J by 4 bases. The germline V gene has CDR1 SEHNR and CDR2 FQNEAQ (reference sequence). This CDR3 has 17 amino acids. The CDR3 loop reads CASSFLRTGLLNEKLFF. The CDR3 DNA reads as TGTGCCAGCAGCTTCCTAAGGACAGGGCTTCTTAATGAAAAACTGTTTTTT.

CDR3 nucleotides: TGTGCCAGCAGCCCCGTCCGGGGGAGCTATGGCTACACCTTC. Residues: CASSPVRGSYGYTF. This chain joins TRBV28 and TRBJ1-2, with D possibly being TRBD1 (5 bases). V lost 6 bases and J 4 bases, leaving 15 bases between the germline ends. The CDR3 is 14 amino acids. Looked up from germline, CDR1 is MDHEN and CDR2 is SYDVKM.

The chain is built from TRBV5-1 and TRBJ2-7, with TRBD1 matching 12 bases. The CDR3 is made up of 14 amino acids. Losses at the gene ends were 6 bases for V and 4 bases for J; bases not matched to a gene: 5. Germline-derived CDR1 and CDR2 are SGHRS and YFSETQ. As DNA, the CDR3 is TGCGCCAGCACTCCGGGACAGGGGGCATACGAGCAGTACTTC. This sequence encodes CASTPGQGAYEQYF.

For the CDR3, the DNA is TGTGCCAGCAGTTTCGGGACAGGGGAGACTTTCTTT. This sequence encodes CASSFGTGETFF. The chain is built from TRBV28 and TRBJ1-1; 10 nucleotides match TRBD1. There are 12 residues in the CDR3. Per the germline V gene, CDR1 is MDHEN and CDR2 is SYDVKM. The J segment lost 12 bases and the V segment lost 3 bases, leaving 4 bases of the junction unmatched.

CDR3 protein: CASSLSRSGANVLTF. The CDR3 region has the DNA TGTGCCAGCAGCTTATCCCGCTCTGGGGCCAACGTCCTGACTTTC. This chain uses TRBV7-3 with TRBJ2-6; no clear D. Trimming left V 2 bases short and J 0 bases short, with 5 bases between. This CDR3 contains 15 residues. Germline V gene lookup returns CDR1 SGHTA and CDR2 FQGTGA.

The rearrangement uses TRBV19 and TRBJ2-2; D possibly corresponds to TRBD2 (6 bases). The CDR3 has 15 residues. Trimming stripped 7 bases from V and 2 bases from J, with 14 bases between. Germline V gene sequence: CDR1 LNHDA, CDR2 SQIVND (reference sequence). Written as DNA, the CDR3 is TGTGCCAGTAAGGAGGGGTCGGCAAACACCGGGGAGCTGTTTTTT. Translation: CASKEGSANTGELFF. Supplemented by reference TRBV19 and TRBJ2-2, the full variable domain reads DGGITQSPKYLFRKEGQNVTLSCEQNLNHDAMYWYRQDPGQGLRLIYYSQIVNDFQKGDIAEGYSVSREKKESFPLTVTSAQKNPTAFYLCASKEGSANTGELFFGEGSRLTVL.

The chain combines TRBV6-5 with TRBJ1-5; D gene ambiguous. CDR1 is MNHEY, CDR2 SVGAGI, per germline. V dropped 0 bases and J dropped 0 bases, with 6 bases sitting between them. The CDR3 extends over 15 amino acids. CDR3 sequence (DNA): TGTGCCAGCAGTTACTCGGCGGGTAGCAATCAGCCCCAGCATTTT. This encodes CASSYSAGSNQPQHF.

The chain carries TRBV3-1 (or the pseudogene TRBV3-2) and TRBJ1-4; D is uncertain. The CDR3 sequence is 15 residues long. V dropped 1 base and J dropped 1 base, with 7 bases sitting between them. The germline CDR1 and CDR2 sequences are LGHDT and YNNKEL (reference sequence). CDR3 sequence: CASSQVVLTNEKLFF. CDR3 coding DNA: TGTGCCAGCAGCCAAGTAGTTTTAACTAATGAAAAACTGTTTTTT.

CDR3 DNA: TGTGCCAGCAGCTTCTACAGGGGGGTCTCCTACGAGCAGTACTTC. As protein: CASSFYRGVSYEQYF. The gene calls are TRBV7-9 and TRBJ2-7, with TRBD1 matching over 8 bases. The CDR3 is 15 residues long. The junction had 4 bases not matched to a gene; V was cut back by 3 bases and J by 0 bases. Germline V gives CDR1 SEHNR, CDR2 FQNEAQ (reference sequence). The variable domain in full, with the rest retrieved from reference TRBV7-9 and TRBJ2-7, is DTGVSQNPRHKITKRGQNVTFRCDPISEHNRLYWYRQTLGQGPEFLTYFQNEAQLEKSRLLSDRFSAERPKGSFSTLEIQRTEQGDSAMYLCASSFYRGVSYEQYFGPGTRLTVT.

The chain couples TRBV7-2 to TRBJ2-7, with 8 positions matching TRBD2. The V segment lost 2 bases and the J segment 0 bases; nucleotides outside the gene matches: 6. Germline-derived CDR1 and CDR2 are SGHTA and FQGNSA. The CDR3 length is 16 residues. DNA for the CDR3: TGTGCCAGCAGCTTAACGGGGGGGCCAAGCTCCTACGAGCAGTACTTC. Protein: CASSLTGGPSSYEQYF.

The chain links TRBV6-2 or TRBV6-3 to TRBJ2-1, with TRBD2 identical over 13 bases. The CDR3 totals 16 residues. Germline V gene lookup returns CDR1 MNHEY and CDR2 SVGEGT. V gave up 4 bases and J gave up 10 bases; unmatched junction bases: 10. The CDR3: CASSLRLAGGRREQFF. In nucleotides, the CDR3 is TGTGCCAGCAGTTTGCGACTAGCGGGGGGCCGGCGGGAGCAGTTCTTC.

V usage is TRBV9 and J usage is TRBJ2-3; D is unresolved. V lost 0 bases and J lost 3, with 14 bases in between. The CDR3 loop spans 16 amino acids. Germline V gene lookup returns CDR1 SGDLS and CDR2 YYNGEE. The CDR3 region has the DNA TGTGCCAGCAGCGTAGGTCTGGGCATTGGGACAGATACGCAGTATTTT. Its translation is CASSVGLGIGTDTQYF.

The CDR3 is CASSPGGPNIQYF. The CDR3 coding sequence is TGTGCCAGCAGCCCGGGGGGGCCGAACATTCAGTACTTC. The chain carries TRBV3-1 (or the pseudogene TRBV3-2) and TRBJ2-4; 8 bases line up with TRBD2. V lost 4 bases and J lost 7; bases outside the gene matches: 3. The CDR3 covers 13 residues. CDR1 LGHDT and CDR2 YNNKEL come from the germline V gene (reference sequence).

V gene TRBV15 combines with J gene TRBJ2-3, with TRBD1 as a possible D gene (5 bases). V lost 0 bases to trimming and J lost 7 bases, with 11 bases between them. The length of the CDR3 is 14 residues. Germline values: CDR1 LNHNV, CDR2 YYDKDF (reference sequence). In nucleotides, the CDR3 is TGTGCCACCAGCAGAGAAAACAGGCCACATACGCAGTATTTT. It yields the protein CATSRENRPHTQYF.

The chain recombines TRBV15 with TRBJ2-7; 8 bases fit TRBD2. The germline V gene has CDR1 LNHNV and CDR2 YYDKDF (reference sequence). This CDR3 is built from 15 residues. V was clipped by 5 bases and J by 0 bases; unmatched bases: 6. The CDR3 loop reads CATSRPGLGSYEQYF. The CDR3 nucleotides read TGTGCCACCAGCCGACCGGGACTAGGCTCCTACGAGCAGTACTTC.

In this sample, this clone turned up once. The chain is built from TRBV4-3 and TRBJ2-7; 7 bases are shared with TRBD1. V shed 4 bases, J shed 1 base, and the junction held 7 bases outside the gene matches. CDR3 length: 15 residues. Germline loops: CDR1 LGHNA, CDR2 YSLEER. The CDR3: CASSPRTGGSYEQYF. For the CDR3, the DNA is TGCGCCAGCAGCCCCCGGACAGGCGGTTCCTACGAGCAGTACTTC.

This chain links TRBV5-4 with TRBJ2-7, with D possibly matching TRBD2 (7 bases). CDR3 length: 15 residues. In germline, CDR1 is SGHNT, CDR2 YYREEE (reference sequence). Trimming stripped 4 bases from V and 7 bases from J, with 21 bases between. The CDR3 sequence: CASSPTSGGAGEQYF. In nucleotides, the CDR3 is TGTGCCAGCAGCCCCACGAGTGGGGGGGCTGGGGAGCAGTACTTC.

The CDR3 nucleotides are TGTGCCAGCAGCTTAGCCCTGGCAGGGTCCGAGCAGTACTTC. It specifies CASSLALAGSEQYF. The chain joins TRBV11-2 to TRBJ2-7; a weak D match, TRBD1 (5 bases). From germline, CDR1 is SGHAT and CDR2 FQNNGV. The CDR3 loop spans 14 amino acids. Trimming removed 1 base at V and 6 bases at J, with 13 bases between.

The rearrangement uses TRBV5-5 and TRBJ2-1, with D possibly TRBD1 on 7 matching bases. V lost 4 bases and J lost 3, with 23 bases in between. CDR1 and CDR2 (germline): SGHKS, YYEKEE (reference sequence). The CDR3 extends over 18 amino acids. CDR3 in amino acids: CASSPRRERQGGYNEQFF. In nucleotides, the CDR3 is TGTGCCAGCAGCCCTCGGAGGGAAAGACAGGGAGGCTACAATGAGCAGTTCTTC.

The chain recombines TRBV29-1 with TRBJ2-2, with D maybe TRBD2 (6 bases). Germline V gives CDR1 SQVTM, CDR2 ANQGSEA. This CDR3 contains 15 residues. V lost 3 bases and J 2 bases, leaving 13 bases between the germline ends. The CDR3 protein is CSVEDGGFNTGELFF. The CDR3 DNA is TGCAGCGTTGAGGACGGGGGATTCAACACCGGGGAGCTGTTTTTT.